Below are 7 T cell receptor beta chains sequenced from a single sample in a study of blood T cell repertoires in COVID-19. Measured with immunoSEQ multiplex PCR; TCRdb has only the in-frame clones, and not every one. The table has about 140,000 clones, approximately 90% seen once. The sample taken for sequencing was peripheral blood. The receptors originated from a human donor with COVID-19, enrolled during active disease. The donor label of this sample is uncertain.

The chain recombines TRBV7-9 with TRBJ2-3; 8 nucleotides line up with TRBD2. Germline values: CDR1 SEHNR, CDR2 FQNEAQ (reference sequence). Germline trimming cut 5 bases from V and 2 bases from J; bases unmatched to any gene: 12. CDR3 length: 17 residues. Here the CDR3 reads CASSHRRLATITDTQYF. Written as DNA, the CDR3 is TGTGCCAGCAGCCACCGTAGACTAGCGACTATCACAGATACGCAGTATTTT. The complete variable domain, with remaining parts taken from reference TRBV7-9 and TRBJ2-3, reads DTGVSQNPRHKITKRGQNVTFRCDPISEHNRLYWYRQTLGQGPEFLTYFQNEAQLEKSRLLSDRFSAERPKGSFSTLEIQRTEQGDSAMYLCASSHRRLATITDTQYFGPGTRLTVL.

The rearrangement joins TRBV27 to TRBJ2-5; a weak D match, TRBD2 (5 bases). The germline V gene has CDR1 MNHEY and CDR2 SMNVEV (reference sequence). The length of the CDR3 is 13 residues. The V and J ends lost 4 bases and 5 bases respectively, with 11 bases between them. The CDR3 is CASSSSRVETQYF. The DNA for the CDR3 is TGTGCCAGCAGTTCTAGCCGTGTGGAGACCCAGTACTTC.

The chain recombines TRBV7-9 with TRBJ1-1; a possible D gene is TRBD1 (6 bases). Germline CDR1 SEHNR, CDR2 FQNEAQ (reference sequence). This CDR3 has 15 residues. V was shortened by 5 bases and J by 4 bases, with 17 bases between the two germline ends. This CDR3 reads CASSVGWGLGTEAFF. DNA of the CDR3: TGTGCCAGCAGCGTAGGCTGGGGGCTGGGCACTGAAGCTTTCTTT.

As DNA, the CDR3 is TGTGCCAGCAGCCAACTAACTACAGGGGGCGGGTCACCCCTCCACTTT. Its translation is CASSQLTTGGGSPLHF. The chain couples TRBV4-2 to TRBJ1-6, with 9 nucleotides matching TRBD1. V was clipped by 2 bases and J by 10 bases; unmatched bases: 9. CDR3 length equals 16 residues. The V gene's germline CDR1 is LGHNA and CDR2 YNFKEQ.

The chain joins TRBV9 to TRBJ1-3, with D unresolved. Trimming left V 4 bases short and J 3 bases short, with 11 bases between. The CDR3 is 14 residues long. CDR1 and CDR2 from the germline V gene are SGDLS and YYNGEE. CDR3 nucleotide sequence: TGTGCCAGCAGCTCTCGGGAAGGTGGAAACACCATATATTTT. Protein sequence: CASSSREGGNTIYF. Looking up the rest from reference TRBV9 and TRBJ1-3 gives the full variable domain: DSGVTQTPKHLITATGQRVTLRCSPRSGDLSVYWYQQSLDQGLQFLIQYYNGEERAKGNILERFSAQQFPDLHSELNLSSLELGDSALYFCASSSREGGNTIYFGEGSWLTVV.

The chain employs TRBV5-4 and TRBJ1-4; the D gene is possibly TRBD1 (6 bases). The CDR3 is made up of 15 amino acids. Germline V gene sequence: CDR1 SGHNT, CDR2 YYREEE (reference sequence). V shed 4 bases and J shed 8 bases, with 18 bases lying between them. The CDR3 DNA reads TGTGCCAGCAGCCTACAACAGGGACAAAGGGAAAAACTGTTTTTT. Its protein product is CASSLQQGQREKLFF.

The rearrangement uses TRBV5-4 and TRBJ2-5; 10 bases align to TRBD1. The ends lost 3 bases at V and 5 bases at J; junction bases unmatched: 10. This CDR3 has 16 amino acids. Germline CDR1 is SGHNT and CDR2 is YYREEE (reference sequence). The CDR3 sequence is CASSSSSTGGWETQYF. The CDR3 nucleotides are TGTGCCAGCAGCTCTAGTTCGACAGGGGGCTGGGAGACCCAGTACTTC.